A few counts support the clone carrying this T cell receptor (beta chain). The sample comes from a study of blood T cells in healthy people across ages. The CDR3 sequence is 16 residues long. V was clipped by 3 bases and J by 8 bases, with 20 bases between them. Per germline, CDR1 SGHVS and CDR2 FNYEAQ. A second PCR, run for 7 to 11 cycles, used a sample-barcoded 5' primer plus a J-beta primer mix. TCRdb redid the calling of the 5' RACE reads with MiXCR, one entry per CDR3 protein. The sample has over 700,000 distinct CDR3 sequences; approximately 25% are singletons. The same data also went into a second study, on T cells of mothers and their children.

This TCR was recovered from a boy aged 5-17 years in good health. Material for sequencing was blood. The chain has TRBV7-6 and TRBJ2-1; D might be TRBD2 (6 bases). CDR3 DNA sequence: TGTGCCAGCAGCTTCTCGACTAGTGACGAGTTGGATGAGCAGTTCTTC. Translating it yields CASSFSTSDELDEQFF.